Sequencing of this TCR beta chain was carried out in a study of shared clonotypes between healthy human individuals. This clone was seen a handful of times. Its antigen is not identified. TCRdb's table, derived via immunoSEQ multiplex PCR, lists solely in-frame clones and lacks some. This sample carries approximately 340,000 clones, approximately 79% of them seen once, and the ten largest clones take 10%. Study-level findings and limits: The study found lower generation probabilities in non-shared clonotypes than in those shared by all four donors.

The V end lost 0 bases, the J end lost 3 bases, and 7 bases lay between the germline ends. CDR1 is SGDLS, CDR2 YYNGEE, per germline. This CDR3 comprises 14 residues. This TCR was recovered from a man under 40 in good health. Sequenced material: memory CD4+ T cells sorted from blood. Subset indicated: CD45RA-negative fraction. V gene TRBV9 combines with J gene TRBJ1-3, with D perhaps TRBD1 (5 bases). CDR3 bases: TGTGCCAGCAGCGTAGACGGACATGGAAACACCATATATTTT. Translation: CASSVDGHGNTIYF.